This entry describes one T cell receptor (beta chain). Its antigen is not identified. TRB was amplified by touch-down multiplex PCR, primer pools A and B combined. TCRdb reprocessed the multiplex PCR reads, keeping one entry per CDR3 protein, no DNA. Its table records roughly 7,000 distinct CDR3 sequences. TRB amplification used 250 ng of peripheral blood genomic DNA. This CDR3 has 15 amino acids. Germline CDR1 MNHEY, CDR2 SVGAGI. The sample is drawn from a study of T cell clusters in autoimmune cytopenias. Study context: Healthy control donors averaged approximately 52 years of age, with a median of around 64 years. Study-wide points: TRB repertoire shifts in secondary cytopenia and chronic lymphocytic leukemia mostly reflected lymphoma, not autoimmunity. Healthy donors had approximately 3.1-fold more exclusive TRB clusters than active autoimmune hepatitis patients.

The same data also contributed to another study, on T cell repertoires in aging, cancer and after chemotherapy. That work contributes: Healthy donor repertoires were recorded over several months to years and showed clear clonal overlap.

The specimen was peripheral blood. This rearrangement joins TRBV6-5 to TRBJ2-1; TCRdb outputs TRBD2, but without DNA this stays unchecked. This clonotype was sampled from a human donor in good health. The CDR3 sequence is CASSYPSGGPNEQFF.